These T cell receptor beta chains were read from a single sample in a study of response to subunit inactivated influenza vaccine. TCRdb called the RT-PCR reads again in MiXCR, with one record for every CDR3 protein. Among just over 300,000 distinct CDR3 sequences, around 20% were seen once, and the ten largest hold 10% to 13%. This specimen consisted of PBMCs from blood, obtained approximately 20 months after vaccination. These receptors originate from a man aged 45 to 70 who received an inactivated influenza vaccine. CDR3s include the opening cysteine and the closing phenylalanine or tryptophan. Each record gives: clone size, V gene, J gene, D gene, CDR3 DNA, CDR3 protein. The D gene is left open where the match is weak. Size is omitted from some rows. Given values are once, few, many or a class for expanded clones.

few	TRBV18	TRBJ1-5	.	TGTGCCAGCTCACGCGGGGCGCTTTCCAATCAGCCCCAGCATTTT	CASSRGALSNQPQHF
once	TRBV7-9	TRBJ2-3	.	TGTGCCAGCAGCTTGAGACAGATAGGCACAGATACGCAGTATTTT	CASSLRQIGTDTQYF
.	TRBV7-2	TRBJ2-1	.	TGTGCCAGCAGCTTAGGTGCCTCGGGCCAGGGGTATGAGCAGTTCTTC	CASSLGASGQGYEQFF
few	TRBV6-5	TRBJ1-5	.	TGTGCCAGCAGTTCAGCTTACCATCAGCCCCAGCATTTT	CASSSAYHQPQHF
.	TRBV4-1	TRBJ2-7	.	TGCGCCAGCAGCCCTTATCAGGGCTACGAGCAGTACTTC	CASSPYQGYEQYF
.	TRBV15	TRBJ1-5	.	TGTGCCACCAGCAGAGAGTGGACAGCTAGCAATCAGCCCCAGCATTTT	CATSREWTASNQPQHF
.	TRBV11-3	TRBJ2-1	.	TGTGCCAGCAGCTTAGCGGGCAGGGGATCTATGAATGAGCAGTTCTTC	CASSLAGRGSMNEQFF
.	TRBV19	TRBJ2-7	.	TGTGCCAGTAGTATCTCGGGGGTCTCCTACGAGCAGTACTTC	CASSISGVSYEQYF
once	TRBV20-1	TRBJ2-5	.	TGCAGTGCTAGAGTAGGGCCCCCCGGGCTTGAGACCCAGTACTTC	CSARVGPPGLETQYF
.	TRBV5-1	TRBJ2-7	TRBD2	TGCGCCAGCAGCGCCGGGACTAGCTTCCAGGGGGAGCAGTACTTC	CASSAGTSFQGEQYF
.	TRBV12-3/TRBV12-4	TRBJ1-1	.	TGTGCCAGCAGTTTAGATCTACAGGCAACTGAAGCTTTCTTT	CASSLDLQATEAFF
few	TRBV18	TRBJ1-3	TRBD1	TGTGCCAGCTCACATACCGGGACAGGGGAAGCAGGAAACACCATATATTTT	CASSHTGTGEAGNTIYF
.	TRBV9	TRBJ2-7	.	TGTGCCAGCAGCGTTCTTCCGGTGGCAGCCTCTTACGAGCAGTACTTC	CASSVLPVAASYEQYF
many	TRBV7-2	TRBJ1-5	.	TGTGCCAGCAGCGCAACAGGGATAAATCAGCCCCAGCATTTT	CASSATGINQPQHF
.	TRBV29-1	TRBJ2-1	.	TGCAGCGGGGCTGGGCACGACTACAATGAGCAGTTCTTC	CSGAGHDYNEQFF
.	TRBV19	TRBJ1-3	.	TGTGCCAGCTCCCCGACAGCTTCTGGAAACACCATATATTTT	CASSPTASGNTIYF
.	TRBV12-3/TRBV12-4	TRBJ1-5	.	TGTGCCAGCAGTTTCTTAACAGGGAGTCAGGCCCAGCATTTT	CASSFLTGSQAQHF
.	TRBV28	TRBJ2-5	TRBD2	TGTGCCAGCAGTTCTACCGGGACTAGAGGGACCCAGTACTTC	CASSSTGTRGTQYF
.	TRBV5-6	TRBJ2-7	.	TGTGCCAGCAGCTTGGTATTGGGCGAGCAGTACTTC	CASSLVLGEQYF
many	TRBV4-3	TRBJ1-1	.	TGCGCCAGCAGCCAAGTACGGGGAGGCACTGAAGCTTTCTTT	CASSQVRGGTEAFF
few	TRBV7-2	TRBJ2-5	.	TGTGCCAGCAGCTTAGCTCGCCAGCTGGAGACCCAGTACTTC	CASSLARQLETQYF
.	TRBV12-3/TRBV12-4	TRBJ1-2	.	TGTGCCAGCAGCCCTACAGGACCGTTAGGCTATGGCTACACCTTC	CASSPTGPLGYGYTF
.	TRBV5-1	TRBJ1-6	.	TGCGCCAGCAGCTTGGCGGGATATCGTAAGGGATCACCCCTCCACTTT	CASSLAGYRKGSPLHF
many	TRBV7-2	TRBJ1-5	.	TGTGCCAGCAGCTTACGACAGTCGACGCCCCAGCATTTT	CASSLRQSTPQHF
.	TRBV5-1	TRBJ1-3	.	TGCGCCAGCAGCTCACCTGGAAACACCATATATTTT	CASSSPGNTIYF
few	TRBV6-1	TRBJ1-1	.	TGTGCCAGCAGAAAGGGACGGATTAACACTGAAGCTTTCTTT	CASRKGRINTEAFF
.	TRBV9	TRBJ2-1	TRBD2	TGTGCCAGCAGCCCTCGAAGGGGACTAGCGGACTACAATGAGCAGTTCTTC	CASSPRRGLADYNEQFF
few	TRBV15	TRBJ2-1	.	TGTGCCACCAGCACCGGTGGGAGCTCCTACAATGAGCAGTTCTTC	CATSTGGSSYNEQFF
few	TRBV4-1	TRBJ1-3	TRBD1	TGCGCCAGCAGCCAAGGACAGGGTACAAACACCATATATTTT	CASSQGQGTNTIYF
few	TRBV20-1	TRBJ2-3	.	TGCAGTGCCACGGACCCCTTCACAGATACGCAGTATTTT	CSATDPFTDTQYF
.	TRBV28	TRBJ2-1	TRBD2	TGTGCCAGCAGCCAGTCGGGGGGGGCCTACAATGAGCAGTTCTTC	CASSQSGGAYNEQFF
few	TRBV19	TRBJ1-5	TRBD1	TGTGCCAGTAGTAGACAGGGTCTAGGCAATCAGCCCCAGCATTTT	CASSRQGLGNQPQHF
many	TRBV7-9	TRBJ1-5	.	TGTGCCAGCAGCTTAGGTGCAAGCAATCAGCCCCAGCATTTT	CASSLGASNQPQHF
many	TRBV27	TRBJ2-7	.	TGTGCCAGCAGTTTAGGCACAGGAGCGAACGAGCAGTACTTC	CASSLGTGANEQYF
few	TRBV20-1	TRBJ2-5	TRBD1	TGCAGTGCTAGGGGGACAGGTCAAGAGACCCAGTACTTC	CSARGTGQETQYF
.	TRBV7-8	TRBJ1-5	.	TGTGCCAGCAGCTTAGCGTCACAGGATAGCAATCAGCCCCAGCAATTT	CASSLASQDSNQPQQF
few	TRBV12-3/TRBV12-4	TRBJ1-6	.	TGTGCCAGCAGCTACGGGTGGAGCTTTGGTTCACCCCTCCACTTT	CASSYGWSFGSPLHF
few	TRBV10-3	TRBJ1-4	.	TGTGCCATCAGTGGGTACGCTAATGAAAAACTGTTTTTT	CAISGYANEKLFF
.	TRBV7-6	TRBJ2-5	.	TGTGCCAGCAGCTTAGTTTCGGAGACCCAGTACTTC	CASSLVSETQYF
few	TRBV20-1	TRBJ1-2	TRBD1	TGCAGTGCTCCACAGGGGAATAACTATGGCTACACCTTC	CSAPQGNNYGYTF
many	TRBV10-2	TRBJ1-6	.	TGCGCCAGCAGTGATTGGATAGAGAATTCACCCCTCCACTTT	CASSDWIENSPLHF
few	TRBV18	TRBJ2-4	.	TGTGCCAGCTCAACCAACACCCGGGGAGACATTCAGTACTTC	CASSTNTRGDIQYF
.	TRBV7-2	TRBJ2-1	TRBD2	TGTGCCAGCAGCGTGACTGGGCTAGCGGGGGGGCTCAATGAGCAGTTCTTC	CASSVTGLAGGLNEQFF
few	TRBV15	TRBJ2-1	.	TGTGCCACCAGCAGAGATCTGGGGGCGGGAGTAGGCAATGAGCAGTTCTTC	CATSRDLGAGVGNEQFF